Following are 17 T cell receptor beta chains from one sample sequenced in a study of T cells in Graves' hyperthyroidism and ophthalmopathy. RNA transcripts yielded amplified TCR beta CDR3 regions. The TCR CDR3 was amplified in a first-round RT-PCR using the HTBI primer set. TCRdb recomputed calls from the multiplex PCR reads with MiXCR, one row per CDR3 protein. The sample has about 740,000 distinct CDR3 sequences, less than 15% seen once. Sequenced input: blood. The receptors come from a woman aged 18-29 years with Graves' hyperthyroidism.

This clonotype showed up just a few times. This sequence joins TRBV20-1 and TRBJ1-2; D is ambiguous. With 1 base removed from V and 3 bases from J, the gap between germline ends came to 9 bases. The germline V gene has CDR1 DFQATT and CDR2 SNEGSKA (reference sequence). This CDR3 contains 13 residues. The CDR3 spells CSARVNRDYGYTF. As DNA, the CDR3 is TGCAGTGCTAGAGTCAACAGAGACTATGGCTACACCTTC.

Regarding this clonotype: Possible read error: a much larger clone is one base away. This chain connects TRBV4-1 to TRBJ2-3; TRBD2 matches 10 bases. In germline, CDR1 is MGHRA, CDR2 YSYEKL. This CDR3 has 16 residues. V was clipped by 4 bases and J by 5 bases; unmatched bases: 9. The CDR3 reads CASSPLVAGGLDTQYF. The DNA of the CDR3 is TGCGCCAGCAGCCCCCTGGTAGCGGGAGGACTAGATACGCAGTATTTT.

The CDR3 here is CASSLAFDSQDNSPLHF. CDR3 nucleotide sequence: TGTGCCAGCAGCTTAGCTTTCGACAGCCAGGATAATTCACCCCTCCACTTT. The chain has TRBV7-4 and TRBJ1-6; D is perhaps TRBD1 (5 bases). The germline V gene has CDR1 SGHVT and CDR2 SQSDAQ. V was trimmed by 0 bases and J by 5 bases, leaving 14 bases between them. CDR3 length: 17 residues.

This clonotype turned up a few times. V gene TRBV12-3 or TRBV12-4 combines with J gene TRBJ1-5; the match to TRBD1 covers 10 bases. This CDR3 region has 16 residues. Unmatched junction bases numbered 6, after V lost 1 base and J lost 6 bases. Written as DNA, the CDR3 is TGTGCCAGCAGTTTAGGGGACAGGGGTGGGGGTCAGCCCCAGCATTTT. Protein sequence: CASSLGDRGGGQPQHF.

V and J are TRBV12-3 or TRBV12-4 and TRBJ1-1; TRBD1 agrees at 7 bases. The CDR3 totals 16 residues. V lost 5 bases to trimming and J lost 1 base; unmatched junction nucleotides: 10. CDR3 DNA sequence: TGTGCCAGCAGTCCCCCCGGACAGGCTTCGAACACTGAAGCTTTCTTT. Translation gives CASSPPGQASNTEAFF.

There are many counts of this clonotype. V usage is TRBV28 and J usage is TRBJ1-1; 9 bases are shared with TRBD1. V was pared by 6 bases and J by 4 bases, with 3 bases of the junction left unmatched. Germline loops: CDR1 MDHEN, CDR2 SYDVKM. The CDR3 has 13 residues. CDR3 in DNA: TGTGCCAGCAGAACAGGGGGCGGCACTGAAGCTTTCTTT. The encoded protein is CASRTGGGTEAFF.

The sample holds many counts of this clonotype. This chain links TRBV7-9 with TRBJ2-7; D could derive from TRBD1 or TRBD2 (5 bases each). V was shortened by 6 bases and J by 4 bases, with 16 bases between the two germline ends. Per the germline V gene, CDR1 is SEHNR and CDR2 is FQNEAQ (reference sequence). The CDR3 has 14 residues. The DNA for the CDR3 is TGTGCCAGCAGTCGTACCGGGACGGGATACGAGCAGTACTTC. Encoded protein: CASSRTGTGYEQYF.

This clonotype was seen at least ten times. The chain carries TRBV11-2 and TRBJ2-3; D gene uncertain. Germline lookup yields CDR1 SGHAT and CDR2 FQNNGV. The CDR3 consists of 14 residues. Trimming removed 5 bases from V and 6 bases from J, with 15 bases in between. The CDR3 spells CASSPDLLSDTQYF. CDR3 sequence (DNA): TGTGCCAGCAGCCCCGACCTCCTCAGCGATACGCAGTATTTT.

This clonotype was detected only a few times. The rearrangement links TRBV19 to TRBJ2-1; 11 positions match TRBD2. V was pared by 3 bases and J by 10 bases, with 11 bases of the junction left unmatched. CDR1 LNHDA and CDR2 SQIVND come from the germline V gene (reference sequence). The CDR3 covers 16 residues. CDR3 nucleotide sequence: TGTGCCAGTAGTATGATGGTAGCGGGGGGGGGTCGGGAGCAGTTCTTC. It yields the protein CASSMMVAGGGREQFF.

Details on this clonotype: One junction end does not reproduce the germline sequence, and a read error may be involved. The V call is TRBV5-1, the J call TRBJ2-2; D may be TRBD1 or TRBD2 (5 bases each). Germline-derived CDR1 and CDR2 are SGHRS and YFSETQ. CDR3 length: 12 amino acids. DNA of the CDR3: TGCGCCAGCAGCTGGGGGACCGGGGAGCCGTTTTTT. Protein: CASSWGTGEPFF. Full variable domain (missing parts from reference TRBV5-1 and TRBJ2-2): KAGVTQTPRYLIKTRGQQVTLSCSPISGHRSVSWYQQTPGQGLQFLFEYFSETQRNKGNFPGRFSGRQFSNSRSEMNVSTLELGDSALYLCASSWGTGEPFFGEGSRLTVL.

There are many counts of this clonotype. The CDR3 region has the DNA TGTGCCAGCGGATATACAGGGAGTTATAATTCACCCCTCCACTTT. The encoded protein is CASGYTGSYNSPLHF. This chain connects TRBV6-1 to TRBJ1-6; maybe TRBD1 (6 bases). V lost 8 bases and J lost 4, with 15 bases in between. The germline V gene encodes CDR1 MNHNS and CDR2 SASEGT. CDR3 length equals 15 residues.

V gene TRBV14 combines with J gene TRBJ2-7; D gene uncertain. With 3 bases removed from V and 0 bases from J, the gap between germline ends came to 12 bases. Germline V lookup: CDR1 SGHDN, CDR2 FVKESK. This CDR3 is 15 amino acids long. The CDR3 loop reads CASSHVEQNSYEQYF. In DNA, the CDR3 is TGTGCCAGCAGCCACGTGGAACAAAACTCCTACGAGCAGTACTTC.

This clonotype showed up just a few times. The chain links TRBV5-1 to TRBJ2-5; D is perhaps TRBD2 (5 bases). Trimming shortened V by 4 bases and J by 5 bases, and 18 bases separated the two germline ends. CDR3 length equals 15 residues. From germline, CDR1 is SGHRS and CDR2 YFSETQ. In DNA form, the CDR3 reads TGCGCCAGCAGCCGTTCCAAAGGGCCGGGGGAGACCCAGTACTTC. This translates into CASSRSKGPGETQYF. Combining the CDR3 with reference TRBV5-1 and TRBJ2-5 gives the whole variable domain KAGVTQTPRYLIKTRGQQVTLSCSPISGHRSVSWYQQTPGQGLQFLFEYFSETQRNKGNFPGRFSGRQFSNSRSEMNVSTLELGDSALYLCASSRSKGPGETQYFGPGTRLLVL.

This clonotype came up many times. The V gene is TRBV28, the J gene TRBJ2-7, with TRBD2 identical over 15 bases. The ends lost 8 bases at V and 4 bases at J; junction bases unmatched: 12. There are 17 residues in the CDR3. CDR1 is MDHEN, CDR2 SYDVKM, per germline. CDR3 in amino acids: CASLGLAGGRTGYEQYF. CDR3 DNA: TGTGCCAGCTTGGGACTAGCGGGAGGCCGAACTGGGTACGAGCAGTACTTC.

This clonotype was seen a few times. The rearrangement uses TRBV13 and TRBJ2-1; 7 nucleotides line up with TRBD1. Germline V gene sequence: CDR1 PRHDT, CDR2 FYEKMQ (reference sequence). V lost 5 bases and J lost 1; bases outside the gene matches: 8. The CDR3 length is 16 residues. The CDR3 sequence is CASSANRGRSYNEQFF. CDR3 DNA sequence: TGTGCCAGCAGCGCCAACAGGGGCCGGTCCTACAATGAGCAGTTCTTC.

This clonotype came up a few times. DNA of the CDR3: TGTGCCAGCAGTTGGGGCGCCCAACTCCCCCAGCATTTT. It is translated as CASSWGAQLPQHF. This chain links TRBV28 with TRBJ1-5; possible D gene TRBD1, 5 bases. Per germline, CDR1 MDHEN and CDR2 SYDVKM. V was cut by 4 bases and J by 10 bases, with 14 bases left in between. CDR3 length equals 13 residues.

This clonotype turned up a few times. The V call is TRBV30, the J call TRBJ2-2; 7 bases are a match to TRBD2. Per germline, CDR1 GTSNPN and CDR2 SVGIG (reference sequence). The CDR3 loop spans 16 amino acids. After removal of 0 bases from V and 3 bases from J, the junction contained 7 bases not matched to a gene. CDR3 DNA: TGTGCCTGGAGTGTATGGCGGGAGATACACACCGGGGAGCTGTTTTTT. Residues: CAWSVWREIHTGELFF.